The 26 T cell receptor beta chains reported below all come from one sample, sequenced in a study of spatial heterogeneity in lung cancer. The sample's time point: sample taken at primary tumor resection. Without sorting, whole RNA was sequenced from tumor, nontumor lung or frozen PBMC. In TCRdb, the 5' RACE reads were re-called with MiXCR into one record per CDR3 protein. The table includes more than 10,000 distinct CDR3 sequences, about 5% detected once. The material sequenced was lung tumor tissue, taken at surgery. These receptors all stem from a human donor with early-stage non-small cell lung cancer.

This clonotype has a count of ten or more. For a library built for alpha chains, this beta chain is a stray read; little rests on its size. The chain recombines TRBV6-1 with TRBJ2-1; no definite D call. The CDR3 sequence is 11 residues long. Germline V lookup: CDR1 MNHNS, CDR2 SASEGT. V lost 7 bases to trimming and J lost 2 bases, with 3 bases between them. The CDR3 loop is CASNTYNEQFF. Here the CDR3 DNA reads TGTGCCAGCAATACCTACAATGAGCAGTTCTTC.

This clonotype was detected ten times or more. The library was prepared for alpha chains; this beta chain is a stray read, so its frequency means little. J is TRBJ2-7 and V is TRBV30, with D possibly TRBD2 on 5 matching bases. In germline, CDR1 is GTSNPN, CDR2 SVGIG (reference sequence). There are 14 residues in the CDR3. The V gene lost 0 bases and the J gene lost 5 bases, with 14 bases spanning the gap. The DNA of the CDR3 is TGTGCCTGGAGTGTCCGGGATTTCGCTAACGAGCAGTACTTC. This codes for CAWSVRDFANEQYF.

By share, this clonotype counts as medium-sized (0.01 to 0.1%). This beta chain was picked up by a library intended for alpha chains and is off target, so its count carries little meaning. This chain joins TRBV20-1 and TRBJ2-2; TRBD2 matches at 8 bases. The CDR3 length is 16 residues. Germline V gene sequence: CDR1 DFQATT, CDR2 SNEGSKA (reference sequence). V shed 0 bases and J 8 bases; nucleotides not matched to a gene: 11. The CDR3 loop reads CSARDAGGASAGELFF. The CDR3 DNA is TGCAGTGCTAGAGATGCCGGGGGGGCGTCGGCAGGGGAGCTGTTTTTT.

This clonotype was seen at least ten times. This beta chain appears as a stray read in a library generated for alpha chains; its size is not informative. The gene calls are TRBV6-1 and TRBJ1-1; the D is unclear. Germline V CDR1 and CDR2: MNHNS, SASEGT. Trimming removed 6 bases from V and 5 bases from J, with 10 bases in between. The CDR3 spans 12 residues. The CDR3: CASRAGGTEAFF. The CDR3, as DNA: TGTGCCAGCAGGGCGGGAGGGACTGAAGCTTTCTTT.

This clonotype was counted many times. This beta chain is a stray sequence in a library constructed for alpha chains; its clone size is not meaningful. The chain is built from TRBV29-1 and TRBJ2-3, with D hard to call. Trimming took off 7 bases at V and 4 bases at J, with 9 bases between the two ends. This CDR3 is built from 11 residues. In germline, CDR1 is SQVTM, CDR2 ANQGSEA. This chain's CDR3 is CSARIADTQYF. The CDR3 DNA reads TGCAGCGCCCGGATAGCAGATACGCAGTATTTT.

Ten or more counts support this clonotype. Within a library made for alpha chains, this beta chain is off target, and its count is uninformative. This chain links TRBV20-1 with TRBJ2-2; 10 bases match TRBD2. The CDR3 is 15 residues long. Germline V lookup: CDR1 DFQATT, CDR2 SNEGSKA (reference sequence). Trimming at V came to 6 bases and at J to 5 bases, leaving 9 bases not matched to a gene. CDR3 residues: CSAEPSGSTTGELFF. The CDR3 bases are TGCAGTGCAGAGCCTAGCGGGAGTACTACCGGGGAGCTGTTTTTT.

Relative to its sample, this clonotype is medium-sized (0.01 to 0.1%). This beta chain is a stray sequence in a library constructed for alpha chains; its clone size is not meaningful. The CDR3 protein is CASSFQGGADTQYF. DNA of the CDR3: TGTGCCAGCAGTTTCCAGGGGGGTGCAGATACGCAGTATTTT. The chain recombines TRBV12-3 or TRBV12-4 with TRBJ2-3, with D perhaps matching TRBD1 (7 bases). Trimming cost V 3 bases and J 4 bases, with 11 bases left between them. This CDR3 is 14 amino acids long.

This clonotype has at least ten counts. This beta chain came through as a stray read in a library set up for alpha chains, and its size says little. J is TRBJ2-1 and V is TRBV12-3 or TRBV12-4; 7 bases are shared with TRBD2. The ends lost 5 bases at V and 10 bases at J; junction bases unmatched: 8. This CDR3 has 13 residues. The CDR3 bases are TGTGCCAGCAGTGGAGAGCGGGGAGGAGAGCAGTTCTTC. This translates into CASSGERGGEQFF.

This clonotype came up many times. Found in a library prepared for alpha chains, this beta chain is an off-target read, and its abundance has little meaning. The genes are TRBV7-8 and TRBJ2-1; the match to TRBD2 covers 16 bases. Germline V CDR1 and CDR2: SGHVS, FQNEAQ. This CDR3 has 15 amino acids. With 8 bases clipped from V and 10 bases from J, the junction kept 8 bases outside the gene matches. CDR3 region: CASSPGTSGGVEQFF. As DNA, the CDR3 is TGTGCCAGCTCACCCGGGACTAGCGGGGGGGTGGAGCAGTTCTTC.

This clonotype has just a few counts. Because the library targeted alpha chains, this beta chain is an off-target read whose size means little. The J gene is TRBJ2-2, the V gene TRBV20-1; D possibly corresponds to TRBD1 (5 bases). The length of the CDR3 is 13 residues. Trimming cost V 5 bases and J 1 base, with 8 bases left between them. CDR1 and CDR2 (germline): DFQATT, SNEGSKA (reference sequence). This CDR3 is CSALTENTGELFF. CDR3 in DNA: TGCAGTGCTCTGACAGAGAACACCGGGGAGCTGTTTTTT.

In this sample, this clonotype turned up many times. This beta chain is a stray sequence in a library constructed for alpha chains; its clone size is not meaningful. The rearrangement links TRBV20-1 to TRBJ2-5; perhaps TRBD1 as D (5 bases). Germline CDR1 reads DFQATT; CDR2 reads SNEGSKA (reference sequence). V lost 8 bases and J 5 bases, leaving 21 bases between the germline ends. This CDR3 has 14 residues. The CDR3 coding sequence is TGCAGTTCCAGACAGATCGAGCTTCAGGAGACCCAGTACTTC. It codes for CSSRQIELQETQYF.

This clonotype was picked up many times. Since the library was made to target alpha chains, this beta chain is a stray read and its abundance is not meaningful. The CDR3 bases are TGTGCCAGCAGCTTAGCCGGGACTAGCACTCTTGGGGAGACCCAGTACTTC. Translation: CASSLAGTSTLGETQYF. The chain employs TRBV7-2 and TRBJ2-5, with 9 bases fitting TRBD2. The germline V gene has CDR1 SGHTA and CDR2 FQGNSA. The CDR3 is 17 amino acids. The ends lost 0 bases at V and 5 bases at J; junction bases unmatched: 10.

Many counts were recorded for this clonotype. This beta chain is off target for a library built for alpha chains, so its abundance means little. J is TRBJ2-5 and V is TRBV29-1; D gene unclear. CDR3 length equals 12 residues. The V gene lost 4 bases and the J gene lost 5 bases, with 11 bases spanning the gap. In germline, CDR1 is SQVTM, CDR2 ANQGSEA. The CDR3 nucleotides are TGCAGCGTTGGTGACTTCCAGGAGACCCAGTACTTC. Its protein product is CSVGDFQETQYF.

This clonotype was seen at least ten times. This beta chain is a stray sequence in a library constructed for alpha chains; its clone size is not meaningful. The CDR3 sequence: CASSLALASYNEQFF. CDR3 DNA sequence: TGTGCCAGCAGCTTGGCCCTCGCCTCCTACAATGAGCAGTTCTTC. J is TRBJ2-1 and V is TRBV5-5; D uncertain. The germline CDR1 and CDR2 sequences are SGHKS and YYEKEE (reference sequence). The CDR3 covers 15 residues. V was pared by 0 bases and J by 0 bases, with 7 bases between.

In this sample, this clonotype turned up many times. This beta chain is a stray read from a library made for alpha chains; its abundance is not meaningful. The chain carries TRBV7-9 and TRBJ1-1, with 7 nucleotides matching TRBD1. CDR3 length: 15 amino acids. V shed 1 base and J 3 bases; nucleotides not matched to a gene: 5. CDR1 is SEHNR and CDR2 is FQNEAQ in the germline V gene (reference sequence). The chain's CDR3 is CASSLGQGRDTEAFF. The CDR3 nucleotides read TGTGCCAGCAGCTTAGGACAGGGCCGGGACACTGAAGCTTTCTTT.

This clonotype is a singleton in its sample. This beta chain is an off-target read within a library intended for alpha chains, so its frequency means little. This rearrangement joins TRBV19 to TRBJ2-2; 8 nucleotides agree with TRBD2. Per germline, CDR1 LNHDA and CDR2 SQIVND (reference sequence). The CDR3 consists of 16 residues. V shed 9 bases and J 0 bases; nucleotides not matched to a gene: 9. CDR3 coding DNA: TGTGCCAGCTACCCGAATAGCGGGACGAACACCGGGGAGCTGTTTTTT. It specifies CASYPNSGTNTGELFF. The full variable domain, completed using reference TRBV19 and TRBJ2-2, is DGGITQSPKYLFRKEGQNVTLSCEQNLNHDAMYWYRQDPGQGLRLIYYSQIVNDFQKGDIAEGYSVSREKKESFPLTVTSAQKNPTAFYLCASYPNSGTNTGELFFGEGSRLTVL.

This clonotype was seen ten or more times. The library was built for alpha chains, so this beta chain is an off-target read and its size means little. V and J are TRBV29-1 and TRBJ2-3, with 13 nucleotides matching TRBD2. Per the germline V gene, CDR1 is SQVTM and CDR2 is ANQGSEA. J was trimmed by 5 bases and V by 5 bases; bases with no gene match: 10. The CDR3 runs to 16 residues. Here the CDR3 reads CSVSGLAGELRDTQYF. CDR3 in DNA: TGCAGCGTTTCAGGACTAGCGGGAGAACTTCGAGATACGCAGTATTTT.

Ten or more counts support this clonotype. Because the library targeted alpha chains, this beta chain is an off-target read whose size means little. This chain joins TRBV7-6 and TRBJ2-3; 9 positions match TRBD1. This CDR3 region has 15 residues. Germline assignment: CDR1 SGHVS and CDR2 FNYEAQ. After removal of 1 base from V and 4 bases from J, the junction contained 3 bases not matched to a gene. The CDR3 DNA reads TGTGCCAGCAGCTTAGTATGGACAGGGGCAGATACGCAGTATTTT. It encodes CASSLVWTGADTQYF. Full variable domain (rest looked up from reference TRBV7-6 and TRBJ2-3): GAGVSQSPRYKVTKRGQDVALRCDPISGHVSLYWYRQALGQGPEFLTYFNYEAQQDKSGLPNDRFSAERPEGSISTLTIQRTEQRDSAMYRCASSLVWTGADTQYFGPGTRLTVL.

This clonotype was detected many times. In a library made to pick up alpha chains, this beta chain is a stray read with a size that means little. The CDR3 spells CASSFRVEEQYF. The CDR3 DNA follows: TGTGCCAGCAGTTTTAGGGTTGAGGAGCAGTACTTC. The chain links TRBV28 to TRBJ2-7; no firm D call. The germline CDR1 and CDR2 sequences are MDHEN and SYDVKM. The length of the CDR3 is 12 residues. The ends were cut back, 3 bases at V and 7 bases at J, with 10 bases in the middle.

This clonotype was observed many times. A library prepared for alpha chains yielded this beta chain as an off-target read; its size is of little meaning. CDR3 sequence: CASHRGSNYGYTF. The CDR3 nucleotides read TGTGCCAGCCACCGGGGCAGCAACTATGGCTACACCTTC. The chain carries TRBV6-2 or TRBV6-3 and TRBJ1-2; the D gene is possibly TRBD1 (5 bases). This CDR3 region has 13 residues. The germline CDR1 and CDR2 sequences are MNHEY and SVGEGT. Trimming took 8 bases from V and 2 from J, leaving 12 bases between them.

There are many counts of this clonotype. A library prepared for alpha chains yielded this beta chain as an off-target read; its size is of little meaning. The CDR3 loop is CASGRNRGLSGNTIYF. Written as DNA, the CDR3 is TGTGCTAGTGGTCGCAACAGGGGGCTTAGTGGAAACACCATATATTTT. V usage is TRBV12-5 and J usage is TRBJ1-3, with 9 bases lining up with TRBD1. The CDR3 runs to 16 residues. V shed 5 bases, J shed 3 bases, and the junction held 8 bases outside the gene matches. Germline V gives CDR1 LGHNT, CDR2 FRNRAP.

In this sample, this clonotype turned up many times. Because the library targeted alpha chains, this beta chain is an off-target read whose size means little. This rearrangement joins TRBV7-6 to TRBJ2-5, with a possible D match to TRBD2 (6 bases). Germline CDR1 is SGHVS and CDR2 is FNYEAQ. Between the trimmed V and J ends, which lost 1 base and 5 bases, there was a span of 11 bases. This CDR3 has 14 residues. CDR3 region: CASSLGGRWETQYF. The CDR3 DNA reads TGTGCCAGCAGCTTAGGTGGGAGGTGGGAGACCCAGTACTTC.

This clonotype was detected ten times or more. As an off-target read in a library built for alpha chains, this beta chain has a frequency of little significance. The CDR3 bases are TGTGCCAGCAGCTTAGTAGGTGGGGCGGGGGAGGCCCAGTACTTC. It translates to CASSLVGGAGEAQYF. The rearrangement links TRBV11-2 to TRBJ2-5, with TRBD2 matching over 7 bases. The CDR3 spans 15 residues. CDR1 is SGHAT, CDR2 FQNNGV, per germline. Losses at the gene ends were 1 base for V and 9 bases for J; bases not matched to a gene: 11.

This clonotype was detected ten times or more. This beta chain is an unintended read in a library built for alpha chains; its size means little. The chain has TRBV7-8 and TRBJ1-5, with unresolved D. With 5 bases removed from V and 1 base from J, the gap between germline ends came to 9 bases. This CDR3 has 14 residues. The V gene's germline CDR1 is SGHVS and CDR2 FQNEAQ. CDR3 loop: CASSQGFSNQPQHF. For the CDR3, the DNA is TGTGCCAGCAGCCAAGGGTTCAGCAATCAGCCCCAGCATTTT.

In this sample, this clonotype turned up many times. The library was built for alpha chains, so this beta chain is an off-target read and its size means little. The chain links TRBV20-1 to TRBJ1-1; 8 bases match TRBD1. The CDR3 extends over 13 amino acids. After removal of 4 bases from V and 0 bases from J, the junction contained 1 base not matched to a gene. Germline CDR1 DFQATT, CDR2 SNEGSKA (reference sequence). The CDR3 sequence: CSANRGMNTEAFF. In DNA form, the CDR3 reads TGCAGTGCTAACAGGGGGATGAACACTGAAGCTTTCTTT.

Many counts were recorded for this clonotype. The library was designed around alpha chains, so this beta chain is a stray read whose abundance carries little weight. The chain recombines TRBV20-1 with TRBJ1-1; D might be TRBD1 (5 bases). V was trimmed by 7 bases and J by 0 bases, leaving 12 bases between them. This CDR3 spans 13 amino acids. Per germline, CDR1 DFQATT and CDR2 SNEGSKA (reference sequence). CDR3: CSVRGTVNTEAFF. The CDR3 nucleotides are TGCAGTGTCAGAGGGACGGTGAACACTGAAGCTTTCTTT.